The T cell receptor beta chain under discussion was sequenced for a study of human T cells and chemical hapten exposure. Study information: Largely, small differences in pooled library volume made per-sample TCR yields vary.

Broader study findings: Unchanged with DPC sensitization were TCRs above 1 in 1000 frequency. Expanded TCRs clustered into significantly more large CDR3 similarity groups than controls, the analysis revealed.

Sample time point: patch test 3, about 24 weeks after DPC sensitization. Treatment noted: therapeutic diphenylcyclopropenone sensitization with weekly scalp DPC. Venepuncture was done earlier than the placement of each patch test. CDR1 is SGHAT, CDR2 FQDESV, per germline (reference sequence). This CDR3 contains 14 residues. The V and J ends lost 3 bases and 0 bases respectively, with 6 bases between them. Remarks on this clonotype: The target antigen is unknown.

TCRdb called the RACE reads again in MiXCR, with one record for every CDR3 protein. The sample lists some 74,000 distinct CDR3 sequences; about an eighth were seen once. Sequences were derived from whole blood, sampled in connection with sensitization to the hapten diphenylcyclopropenone (DPC). The rearrangement links TRBV11-1 to TRBJ1-5, with no clear D. The TCR originated in a woman aged 50 to 60 with alopecia areata. Some clones in this sample may be carry-over from other donors' samples. The CDR3 region has the DNA TGTGCCAGCAGCTTGGACCGTAGCAATCAGCCCCAGCATTTT. Encoded protein: CASSLDRSNQPQHF.